This is a list of T cell receptor beta chains from one sample in a study of identical twins. TCRdb called the 5' RACE reads again in MiXCR, with one record for every CDR3 protein. The sample lists 410,000 or so distinct CDR3 sequences; under 20% were seen once. The material sequenced was naive T cells sorted from blood. The receptors come from a man between 50 and 59 years old in good health. Each CDR3 is given with its conserved first and last residue. Fields, in order: J gene, V gene, clone size, D gene, CDR3 protein, CDR3 DNA. A D gene is named only where the DNA matches it firmly. Where a row states a size, it is once, few, many or the class of an expanded clone; other rows omit it.

>TRBJ2-5|TRBV24-1|few|.
CATSRTAQETQYF
TGTGCCACCAGTCGGACAGCTCAAGAGACCCAGTACTTC
>TRBJ2-3|TRBV28|.|.
CASSPASWGRDTQYF
TGTGCCAGCAGTCCCGCGTCATGGGGCAGGGACACGCAGTATTTT
>TRBJ2-1|TRBV13|few|TRBD2
CASSASPSTSGAYNEQFF
TGTGCCAGCAGCGCTAGCCCTTCGACTAGCGGAGCCTACAATGAGCAGTTCTTC
>TRBJ1-5|TRBV20-1|.|.
CSADALTGHGQPQHF
TGCAGTGCCGACGCATTAACAGGGCATGGTCAGCCCCAGCATTTT
>TRBJ1-1|TRBV20-1|.|TRBD1
CSARAAADRVTEAFF
TGCAGTGCTAGAGCGGCCGCCGACAGGGTCACTGAAGCTTTCTTT
>TRBJ2-5|TRBV7-6|few|.
CASSQTESSTQYF
TGTGCCAGCAGCCAGACAGAATCGAGTACCCAGTACTTC
>TRBJ2-5|TRBV2|many|TRBD1
CASSEGTGVGETQYF
TGTGCCAGCAGCGAAGGGACAGGGGTAGGAGAGACCCAGTACTTC
>TRBJ2-3|TRBV6-1|many|.
CASSESVTSTDTQYF
TGTGCCAGCAGTGAATCGGTTACTAGCACAGATACGCAGTATTTT
>TRBJ2-2|TRBV20-1|many|TRBD1
CSAKDRGTGELFF
TGCAGTGCTAAGGACAGGGGCACCGGGGAGCTGTTTTTT
>TRBJ2-7|TRBV7-2|.|.
CASSLDRALGNEQYF
TGTGCCAGCAGCTTAGACAGGGCCTTGGGGAACGAGCAGTACTTC
>TRBJ1-4|TRBV20-1|few|TRBD1
CSAPWNRGEEKLFF
TGCAGTGCTCCATGGAACAGGGGGGAAGAAAAACTGTTTTTT
>TRBJ2-7|TRBV5-1|many|TRBD1
CASSLWDRVEQYF
TGCGCCAGCAGCTTATGGGACAGGGTCGAGCAGTACTTC
>TRBJ2-3|TRBV15|many|TRBD2
CATSSKGEAGDVTDTQYF
TGTGCCACCAGCAGTAAGGGTGAAGCGGGAGATGTGACAGATACGCAGTATTTT
>TRBJ2-7|TRBV6-2/TRBV6-3|many|.
CASTSTGSYEQYF
TGTGCCAGCACCTCGACAGGATCCTACGAGCAGTACTTC
>TRBJ1-5|TRBV12-3/TRBV12-4|.|.
CASSQRPGRGQPQHF
TGTGCCAGCAGCCAAAGACCGGGACGGGGGCAGCCCCAGCATTTT
>TRBJ1-1|TRBV20-1|many|.
CSARVGLTEAFF
TGCAGTGCCCGAGTGGGGTTGACTGAAGCTTTCTTT
>TRBJ1-1|TRBV7-9|.|.
CASSLWNSEAFF
TGTGCCAGCAGCTTATGGAACAGCGAAGCTTTCTTT
>TRBJ2-6|TRBV20-1|many|TRBD1
CSARDPQGELSGANVLTF
TGCAGTGCTAGAGATCCACAGGGGGAGCTCTCTGGGGCCAACGTCCTGACTTTC
>TRBJ2-1|TRBV4-2|.|.
CASSQEFRDYNEQFF
TGTGCCAGCAGCCAAGAATTCAGGGACTACAATGAGCAGTTCTTC
>TRBJ1-1|TRBV29-1|.|.
CSVGGQNTEAFF
TGCAGCGTAGGGGGACAGAACACTGAAGCTTTCTTT
>TRBJ2-7|TRBV7-2|.|.
CASSYSGTEGYEQYF
TGTGCCAGCAGCTACTCCGGGACTGAAGGCTACGAGCAGTACTTC
>TRBJ2-2|TRBV29-1|.|TRBD2
CSVVTWGTSGTNTGELFF
TGCAGCGTTGTGACTTGGGGGACTAGCGGGACGAACACCGGGGAGCTGTTTTTT
>TRBJ1-3|TRBV6-5|.|TRBD1
CASSSGTAKGNTIYF
TGTGCCAGCAGTTCAGGGACAGCCAAAGGAAACACCATATATTTT
>TRBJ1-1|TRBV29-1|.|.
CSARGGYGNTEAFF
TGCAGCGCCAGAGGTGGGTACGGGAACACTGAAGCTTTCTTT
>TRBJ2-4|TRBV7-9|.|.
CASSKDGNIQYF
TGTGCCAGCAGCAAGGACGGAAACATTCAGTACTTC
>TRBJ2-3|TRBV5-1|few|TRBD2
CASTIMGSGGTDTQYF
TGCGCCAGCACCATAATGGGTAGCGGGGGCACAGATACGCAGTATTTT
>TRBJ2-1|TRBV18|few|TRBD2
CASSPPRTSGYNEQFF
TGTGCCAGCTCACCACCAAGGACTAGCGGGTACAATGAGCAGTTCTTC
>TRBJ2-1|TRBV20-1|few|.
CSARSRGFPNEQFF
TGCAGTGCTAGAAGTAGAGGTTTCCCCAATGAGCAGTTCTTC
>TRBJ2-7|TRBV27|.|.
CASSRGRSVAYEQYF
TGTGCCAGCAGCCGAGGTCGGTCAGTAGCCTACGAGCAGTACTTC
>TRBJ2-1|TRBV12-3/TRBV12-4|many|TRBD2
CASSFITSGRGEQFF
TGTGCCAGCAGTTTCATCACTAGCGGGAGAGGTGAGCAGTTCTTC
>TRBJ2-3|TRBV28|few|.
CASSLWLDLKGDTQYF
TGTGCCAGCAGTTTATGGCTAGACCTTAAGGGTGATACGCAGTATTTT
>TRBJ2-7|TRBV20-1|.|.
CSAKQGDEQYF
TGCAGTGCTAAACAGGGAGACGAGCAGTACTTC
>TRBJ2-7|TRBV5-5|many|.
CASGDHGGEQYF
TGTGCCAGCGGCGATCATGGGGGCGAGCAGTACTTC
>TRBJ2-6|TRBV4-1|.|.
CASSRIARTAPLGANVLTF
TGCGCCAGCAGCCGGATTGCAAGGACAGCCCCCCTCGGGGCCAACGTCCTGACTTTC
>TRBJ2-2|TRBV7-3|few|.
CASSSIGAGELFF
TGTGCCAGCAGCTCAATAGGGGCCGGGGAGCTGTTTTTT
>TRBJ2-5|TRBV20-1|many|TRBD2
CSATSTGTSAKKTQYF
TGCAGTGCTACCTCTACCGGGACTAGCGCAAAGAAGACCCAGTACTTC
>TRBJ2-5|TRBV14|many|.
CASSQDGSHGETQYF
TGTGCCAGCAGCCAAGATGGATCCCACGGGGAGACCCAGTACTTC
>TRBJ2-7|TRBV7-2|few|TRBD1
CASSSWPGQGIYEQYF
TGTGCCAGCAGCTCTTGGCCGGGACAGGGAATCTACGAGCAGTACTTC
>TRBJ2-2|TRBV10-1|.|.
CASSERQANTGELFF
TGCGCCAGCAGTGAGAGGCAGGCGAACACCGGGGAGCTGTTTTTT
>TRBJ2-7|TRBV28|.|.
CASIGEIHEQYF
TGTGCCAGCATAGGGGAGATCCACGAGCAGTACTTC
>TRBJ2-3|TRBV20-1|few|TRBD2
CSATLPSGGSTDTQYF
TGCAGTGCCACCTTACCTAGCGGGGGGAGCACAGATACGCAGTATTTT
>TRBJ2-3|TRBV11-2|.|TRBD2
CASSSRGSGGQFATQYF
TGTGCCAGCAGCTCTCGAGGTAGCGGGGGTCAGTTCGCTACGCAGTATTTT
>TRBJ2-7|TRBV4-3|.|.
CASSQGLRYEQYF
TGCGCCAGCAGCCAAGGACTGCGGTACGAGCAGTACTTC
>TRBJ2-2|TRBV13|.|.
CASRDDKANTGELFF
TGTGCCAGCAGGGACGACAAAGCGAACACCGGGGAGCTGTTTTTT
>TRBJ2-1|TRBV20-1|many|.
CSANEQFF
TGCAGTGCTAACGAGCAGTTCTTC
>TRBJ2-7|TRBV5-6|few|TRBD1
CASSPRQGLKQYF
TGTGCCAGCAGCCCGCGACAGGGTTTGAAGCAGTACTTC